Below, 10 T cell receptor beta chains from the same sample are listed, as sequenced in a study of shared clonotypes between healthy human individuals. Sequenced by immunoSEQ multiplex PCR; TCRdb stores in-frame clones only, minus some. The sample holds millions of clones, 85% to 95% seen once. Sequences were obtained from naive CD4+ T cells sorted from blood. Subset in this sample: CD45RA+ positively selected. These TCRs come from a young man in good health.

As concerns this clone: The sample carries other DNA sequences with the same CDR3. The rearrangement joins TRBV5-1 to TRBJ2-7, with a weak D call TRBD1 (6 bases). The V and J ends lost 0 bases and 1 base respectively, with 11 bases between them. Germline CDR1 SGHRS, CDR2 YFSETQ. The CDR3 has 15 residues. CDR3 sequence: CASSLVGRGSYEQYF. The DNA of the CDR3 is TGCGCCAGCAGCTTGGTGGGCAGGGGATCCTACGAGCAGTACTTC.

This clone appeared once. At one of its ends the junction is not consistent with the germline gene, which may arise from a read error. The chain joins TRBV5-4 to TRBJ2-4, with a weak D call TRBD1 (6 bases). CDR1 and CDR2 from the germline V gene are SGHNT and YYREEE (reference sequence). The CDR3 has 12 residues. CDR3 amino acids: CASSLHGTLTTF. The CDR3, as DNA: TGTGCCAGCAGCCTGCATGGGACACTAACCACCTTC.

The chain is built from TRBV5-4 and TRBJ1-1; D gene uncertain. V was cut by 4 bases and J by 2 bases, with 9 bases left in between. The CDR3 contains 13 residues. Looked up from germline, CDR1 is SGHNT and CDR2 is YYREEE (reference sequence). The CDR3 region is CASSPTLNTEAFF. As DNA, the CDR3 is TGTGCCAGCAGCCCGACACTTAACACTGAAGCTTTCTTT. The variable domain in full, with the rest retrieved from reference TRBV5-4 and TRBJ1-1, is ETGVTQSPTHLIKTRGQQVTLRCSSQSGHNTVSWYQQALGQGPQFIFQYYREEENGRGNFPPRFSGLQFPNYSSELNVNALELDDSALYLCASSPTLNTEAFFGQGTRLTVV.

The rearrangement links TRBV28 to TRBJ1-1; perhaps TRBD1 as D (5 bases). The CDR3 spans 15 residues. Germline CDR1 and CDR2: MDHEN and SYDVKM. The V end was cut by 7 bases, the J end by 1 base, with 16 bases between. The CDR3 region has the DNA TGTGCCAGCACCCTTATTGGGGGTACGAACACTGAAGCTTTCTTT. Translation gives CASTLIGGTNTEAFF.

This chain uses TRBV7-8 with TRBJ2-1, with 10 nucleotides matching TRBD2. J was trimmed by 8 bases and V by 2 bases; bases with no gene match: 3. This CDR3 comprises 14 residues. Germline CDR1 and CDR2: SGHVS and FQNEAQ. DNA for the CDR3: TGTGCCAGCAGCTTAAAGCGGGAGGGGCATGAGCAGTTCTTC. It translates to CASSLKREGHEQFF.

The genes are TRBV27 and TRBJ1-5; a weak D match, TRBD1 (5 bases). Germline V CDR1 and CDR2: MNHEY, SMNVEV (reference sequence). The CDR3 covers 14 residues. V lost 3 bases, J lost 9 bases, and 15 bases lay in between. The DNA of the CDR3 is TGTGCCAGCAGTTTGTCGAGGGACGGGCGGCCCCAGCATTTT. It yields the protein CASSLSRDGRPQHF.

The chain joins TRBV14 to TRBJ1-1; 7 nucleotides match TRBD1. Trimming took 2 bases from V and 5 from J; bases not matched to a gene: 2. The CDR3 has 13 amino acids. CDR1 and CDR2 from the germline V gene are SGHDN and FVKESK. The CDR3 DNA reads as TGTGCCAGCAGCCAACAGGGGGGAACTGAAGCTTTCTTT. Protein sequence: CASSQQGGTEAFF.

This clone was detected only once. The chain carries TRBV21-1 and TRBJ2-7; the table names TRBD1, a call not compared with the DNA. TRBV21-1 corresponds to a pseudogene. The CDR3 is made up of 13 amino acids. The DNA for the CDR3 is TGTGCCAGCGAGGACAGGACACCCTACGAGCAGTACTTC. Its protein product is CASEDRTPYEQYF.

With regard to this clone: A read error may explain this, as a much larger clone is one base away. Other DNA sequences within the sample encode an identical CDR3. CDR3 loop: CASRTDTQYF. In DNA form, the CDR3 reads TGTGCCAGCAGGACAGATACGCAGTATTTT. J is TRBJ2-3 and V is TRBV2; D uncertain. The CDR3 consists of 10 residues. CDR1 and CDR2 from the germline V gene are SNHLY and FYNNEI. Trimming stripped 6 bases from V and 3 bases from J, with 1 base between.

V and J are TRBV5-4 and TRBJ2-7; the D gene is possibly TRBD1 (5 bases). Germline values: CDR1 SGHNT, CDR2 YYREEE (reference sequence). This CDR3 spans 15 amino acids. V was trimmed by 2 bases and J by 0 bases, leaving 12 bases between them. CDR3 nucleotides: TGTGCCAGCAGCTTACAAGGGGTTCCCTCCTACGAGCAGTACTTC. Protein: CASSLQGVPSYEQYF.